The 20 T cell receptor beta chains below all came from one sample that was sequenced in a study of cytomegalovirus exposure and HLA in healthy donors. Primers: 60 Vbeta forward and 13 Jbeta reverse. Here immunoSEQ multiplex PCR was the method, and the copy in TCRdb shows in-frame clones only, minus some. This table has about 140,000 clones, approximately 82% appearing once. The sequencing sample was made of PBMCs. The receptors were gathered from a woman in her sixties or seventies in good health and CMV-seropositive.

The chain recombines TRBV11-2 with TRBJ2-3; 9 nucleotides match TRBD2. Germline CDR1 and CDR2: SGHAT and FQNNGV. V dropped 5 bases and J dropped 2; count of bases not matched to a gene: 11. The CDR3 is made up of 17 amino acids. The CDR3 sequence: CASSPTLSSGITDTQYF. Written as DNA, the CDR3 is TGTGCCAGCAGCCCCACCCTCTCTAGCGGGATCACAGATACGCAGTATTTT.

The V and J genes are TRBV7-9 and TRBJ2-7; TRBD2 matches at 7 bases. The CDR3 is made up of 16 amino acids. With V trimmed by 2 bases and J by 2 bases, 9 bases remained unmatched. Looked up from germline, CDR1 is SEHNR and CDR2 is FQNEAQ (reference sequence). As DNA, the CDR3 is TGTGCCAGCAGCTTACCACGGGGCGGGAGTCCCTACGAGCAGTACTTC. It encodes CASSLPRGGSPYEQYF. The full variable domain, completed using reference TRBV7-9 and TRBJ2-7, is DTGVSQNPRHKITKRGQNVTFRCDPISEHNRLYWYRQTLGQGPEFLTYFQNEAQLEKSRLLSDRFSAERPKGSFSTLEIQRTEQGDSAMYLCASSLPRGGSPYEQYFGPGTRLTVT.

This clone came up once. The CDR3 DNA reads TGTGCCAGCAGCTCGACAGGGTTGTCCTACGAGCAGTACTTC. It codes for CASSSTGLSYEQYF. The chain has TRBV28 and TRBJ2-7; 7 nucleotides agree with TRBD1. Trimming took 6 bases from V and 1 from J; bases not matched to a gene: 6. The CDR3 has 14 amino acids. CDR1 is MDHEN, CDR2 SYDVKM, per germline.

The chain is built from TRBV5-6 and TRBJ2-7, with TRBD2 matching 8 bases. CDR3 length: 13 amino acids. Germline CDR1 SGHDT, CDR2 YYEEEE. V shed 0 bases and J 5 bases; nucleotides not matched to a gene: 1. Here the CDR3 reads CASSLAAGDEQYF. The CDR3 coding sequence is TGTGCCAGCAGCTTGGCAGCGGGAGACGAGCAGTACTTC.

V and J are TRBV19 and TRBJ2-6; 8 nucleotides match TRBD1. V lost 4 bases to trimming and J lost 0 bases; unmatched junction nucleotides: 8. Germline V gives CDR1 LNHDA, CDR2 SQIVND (reference sequence). The CDR3 is made up of 18 amino acids. The CDR3 region is CASSTGQAHYSGANVLTF. The CDR3 DNA reads as TGTGCCAGTAGTACGGGACAGGCCCACTACTCTGGGGCCAACGTCCTGACTTTC.

The rearrangement joins TRBV30 to TRBJ1-2, with 8 nucleotides matching TRBD1. Per germline, CDR1 GTSNPN and CDR2 SVGIG (reference sequence). The CDR3 has 12 residues. V shed 7 bases and J 7 bases; nucleotides not matched to a gene: 8. The CDR3 here is CASGAGGSGYTF. CDR3 coding DNA: TGTGCCTCTGGGGCAGGGGGCAGTGGCTACACCTTC.

The genes are TRBV7-2 and TRBJ1-1; D is uncertain. V was pared by 5 bases and J by 6 bases, with 13 bases between. This CDR3 has 13 amino acids. Germline loops: CDR1 SGHTA, CDR2 FQGNSA. The CDR3 region has the DNA TGTGCCAGCAGCACCGGTGGTGGGCCTGAAGCTTTCTTT. It translates to CASSTGGGPEAFF.

J is TRBJ2-2 and V is TRBV11-2; D gene ambiguous. Germline CDR1 reads SGHAT; CDR2 reads FQNNGV. V was shortened by 1 base and J by 6 bases, with 6 bases between the two germline ends. The CDR3 is 13 amino acids. The CDR3 DNA sequence: TGTGCCAGCAGCTTAGTGGCGGCCGGGGAGCTGTTTTTT. The encoded protein is CASSLVAAGELFF.

The rearrangement uses TRBV7-8 and TRBJ2-2, with D possibly matching TRBD1 (6 bases). Germline V gene lookup returns CDR1 SGHVS and CDR2 FQNEAQ. This CDR3 is built from 16 residues. Trimming took off 2 bases at V and 0 bases at J, with 10 bases between the two ends. CDR3 nucleotide sequence: TGTGCCAGCAGCTTAAGGACAGTGGCGAACACCGGGGAGCTGTTTTTT. This codes for CASSLRTVANTGELFF.

This clone was seen a few times. In the same sample, other DNA sequences code for this CDR3. The chain recombines TRBV11-1 with TRBJ2-1; 9 nucleotides align to TRBD2. This CDR3 spans 14 amino acids. V trimming: 4 bases; J trimming: 6 bases; junction bases outside the gene matches: 4. Germline V gene sequence: CDR1 SGHAT, CDR2 FQDESV (reference sequence). CDR3 residues: CASSSSGNRNEQFF. As DNA, the CDR3 is TGTGCCAGCAGCTCTAGCGGGAATCGCAATGAGCAGTTCTTC. The complete variable domain, with remaining parts taken from reference TRBV11-1 and TRBJ2-1, reads EAEVAQSPRYKITEKSQAVAFWCDPISGHATLYWYRQILGQGPELLVQFQDESVVDDSQLPKDRFSAERLKGVDSTLKIQPAELGDSAMYLCASSSSGNRNEQFFGPGTRLTVL.

This clone appeared once. The CDR3: CASSLDPWGTRGYEQYF. CDR3 nucleotides: TGTGCCAGCAGCTTAGACCCTTGGGGGACTAGAGGCTACGAGCAGTACTTC. This chain joins TRBV7-9 and TRBJ2-7, with 8 bases fitting TRBD2. The CDR3 totals 17 residues. Per germline, CDR1 SEHNR and CDR2 FQNEAQ (reference sequence). Losses at the gene ends were 1 base for V and 3 bases for J; bases not matched to a gene: 11.

This rearrangement joins TRBV7-6 to TRBJ2-5, with TRBD2 matching over 12 bases. V trimming: 1 base; J trimming: 5 bases; junction bases outside the gene matches: 5. This CDR3 comprises 16 residues. Germline V gene data show CDR1 as SGHVS and CDR2 as FNYEAQ. CDR3: CASSLGTSGVAETQYF. The CDR3 nucleotides read TGTGCCAGCAGCTTAGGGACTAGCGGGGTTGCGGAGACCCAGTACTTC.

The J gene is TRBJ2-7, the V gene TRBV14, with D possibly TRBD2 on 5 matching bases. Germline CDR1 and CDR2: SGHDN and FVKESK. V gave up 1 base and J gave up 6 bases, with 7 bases separating them. The CDR3 contains 12 residues. Written as DNA, the CDR3 is TGTGCCAGCAGCCAAGGAGGGCGCGAGCAGTACTTC. Residues: CASSQGGREQYF.

This clone has just a few counts. One junction end disagrees with the germline gene, perhaps due to a read error. J is TRBJ1-4 and V is TRBV7-7, with a tentative D call TRBD1 (6 bases). Germline V gene data show CDR1 as SSHAT and CDR2 as FNYEAQ (reference sequence). CDR3 length equals 13 residues. In DNA, the CDR3 is TGTGCTAGCAGCTTAGGGACCGGGACAAGGCTGTTTTTT. It codes for CASSLGTGTRLFF.

The V call is TRBV28, the J call TRBJ1-3; 9 bases are shared with TRBD1. V was pared by 8 bases and J by 3 bases, with 2 bases of the junction left unmatched. Germline V gene sequence: CDR1 MDHEN, CDR2 SYDVKM. The CDR3 consists of 13 residues. Here the CDR3 reads CASGTGFGNTIYF. The CDR3 DNA is TGTGCCAGCGGGACAGGGTTTGGAAACACCATATATTTT.

This clone was observed once. The chain joins TRBV9 to TRBJ2-7; the match to TRBD2 covers 7 bases. This CDR3 region has 15 residues. Per the germline V gene, CDR1 is SGDLS and CDR2 is YYNGEE. Unmatched junction bases numbered 7, after V lost 0 bases and J lost 4 bases. Here the CDR3 reads CASSVAAGVGYEQYF. CDR3 in DNA: TGTGCCAGCAGCGTAGCGGCGGGAGTTGGTTACGAGCAGTACTTC.

This chain uses TRBV5-6 with TRBJ2-7, with a possible D match to TRBD1 (7 bases). Germline V gene sequence: CDR1 SGHDT, CDR2 YYEEEE. The CDR3 contains 16 residues. V was trimmed by 2 bases and J by 1 base, leaving 16 bases between them. CDR3 sequence reads: CASSFGLSGGSYEQYF. The CDR3 region has the DNA TGTGCCAGCAGCTTCGGGCTCTCAGGGGGGTCCTACGAGCAGTACTTC.

V usage is TRBV1 and J usage is TRBJ2-2; no DNA check was done on the table's D call, TRBD1. TRBV1 is labeled a pseudogene. The CDR3 sequence is 14 residues long. The CDR3 region is CTRNYRPNTGELFF. DNA for the CDR3: TGCACCCGGAACTACAGGCCCAACACCGGGGAGCTGTTTTTT.

The CDR3 bases are TGTGCCAGCAGTTTAGGGGGGGCGCGGAACGGGGAGCTGTTTTTT. Its translation: CASSLGGARNGELFF. The chain employs TRBV28 and TRBJ2-2, with D perhaps matching TRBD2 (7 bases). V was clipped by 2 bases and J by 7 bases, with 14 bases between them. In germline, CDR1 is MDHEN, CDR2 SYDVKM. This CDR3 is 15 amino acids long. Supplemented by reference TRBV28 and TRBJ2-2, the full variable domain reads DVKVTQSSRYLVKRTGEKVFLECVQDMDHENMFWYRQDPGLGLRLIYFSYDVKMKEKGDIPEGYSVSREKKERFSLILESASTNQTSMYLCASSLGGARNGELFFGEGSRLTVL.

The chain couples TRBV11-3 to TRBJ2-1; 9 bases are a match to TRBD1. The germline gives CDR1 SGHNT, CDR2 YENEEA. J lost 8 bases, V lost 5 bases, and 7 bases had no gene match. This CDR3 has 14 residues. The CDR3 DNA is TGTGCCAGCAGCATCGGACAGGGGAGTGATGAGCAGTTCTTC. Amino acid sequence: CASSIGQGSDEQFF.